The 26 T cell receptor beta chains reported below all come from one sample, sequenced in a study of early T cells in non-severe SARS-CoV-2 infection. One entry per CDR3 protein, called by TCRdb with MiXCR from the 5' RACE reads. The table shows tens of thousands of distinct CDR3 sequences, with 5% occurring only once. Sequenced input: whole blood. The receptors originated from an adult who was a healthcare worker with PCR-confirmed SARS-CoV-2 infection or an uninfected control (not recorded which).

In its sample, this clonotype was seen a few times. The CDR3: CASSLVGTGMNEQFF. DNA for the CDR3: TGTGCCAGCAGCTTAGTAGGGACAGGGATGAATGAGCAGTTCTTC. This chain links TRBV7-2 with TRBJ2-1; 9 nucleotides agree with TRBD1. V gave up 1 base and J gave up 7 bases; unmatched junction bases: 5. This CDR3 contains 15 residues. CDR1 is SGHTA and CDR2 is FQGNSA in the germline V gene.

This clonotype has at least ten counts. This chain joins TRBV14 and TRBJ2-1, with D possibly TRBD1 on 5 matching bases. Germline-derived CDR1 and CDR2 are SGHDN and FVKESK. V lost 0 bases to trimming and J lost 4 bases, with 16 bases between them. This CDR3 has 17 amino acids. The CDR3 loop reads CASSQDFPIKGYNEQFF. In DNA, the CDR3 is TGTGCCAGCAGCCAAGACTTCCCGATAAAGGGGTACAATGAGCAGTTCTTC.

There are many counts of this clonotype. The chain couples TRBV6-6 to TRBJ2-7; 10 bases match TRBD2. With 10 bases clipped from V and 3 bases from J, the junction kept 6 bases outside the gene matches. Germline lookup yields CDR1 MNHNY and CDR2 SVGAGI (reference sequence). The CDR3 sequence is 13 residues long. The CDR3 reads CANSGGPLYEQYF. The CDR3 DNA reads as TGTGCCAATAGCGGGGGGCCCCTCTACGAGCAGTACTTC.

There are a few counts of this clonotype. CDR3 in amino acids: CSPRQGPNTEAFF. The CDR3 nucleotides read TGCAGCCCCAGGCAGGGGCCGAACACTGAAGCTTTCTTT. V and J are TRBV29-1 and TRBJ1-1, with a weak D call TRBD1 (6 bases). Germline CDR1 SQVTM, CDR2 ANQGSEA. The V end was cut by 8 bases, the J end by 1 base, with 14 bases between. The CDR3 contains 13 residues.

The table lists this clonotype with many counts. This chain joins TRBV7-6 and TRBJ2-1; the D gene is possibly TRBD2 (5 bases). Germline CDR1 is SGHVS and CDR2 is FNYEAQ. The CDR3 spans 16 residues. The ends were cut back, 4 bases at V and 0 bases at J, with 13 bases in the middle. This CDR3 reads CASSSPRGRSYNEQFF. For the CDR3, the DNA is TGTGCCAGCAGCTCCCCCCGCGGGCGCTCCTACAATGAGCAGTTCTTC.

This clonotype is medium-sized. The chain has TRBV11-2 and TRBJ2-2, with unresolved D. CDR3 length: 19 amino acids. Germline-derived CDR1 and CDR2 are SGHAT and FQNNGV. Trimming removed 4 bases at V and 4 bases at J, with 25 bases between. The CDR3 is CASSSSRDGLQTRTGELFF. The CDR3, as DNA: TGTGCCAGCAGCTCGTCTCGCGATGGTCTACAGACTCGCACCGGGGAGCTGTTTTTT.

This clonotype was found a few times. This sequence joins TRBV7-9 and TRBJ2-1; TRBD1 matches at 7 bases. This CDR3 region has 13 residues. After removal of 5 bases from V and 7 bases from J, the junction contained 5 bases not matched to a gene. Germline loops: CDR1 SEHNR, CDR2 FQNEAQ (reference sequence). In nucleotides, the CDR3 is TGTGCCAGCAGCACCCACAGGGGAAATGAGCAGTTCTTC. This translates into CASSTHRGNEQFF.

V is TRBV29-1 and J is TRBJ2-7; TRBD1 aligns across 7 bases. CDR3 length: 15 amino acids. Looked up from germline, CDR1 is SQVTM and CDR2 is ANQGSEA. Trimming at V came to 5 bases and at J to 2 bases, leaving 12 bases not matched to a gene. The CDR3 coding sequence is TGCAGCGTTCTGGCCAGGGGGATGCCGACCTACGAGCAGTACTTC. It encodes CSVLARGMPTYEQYF.

This clonotype was found a few times. The rearrangement joins TRBV5-3 to TRBJ2-5; D remains ambiguous. TRBV5-3 is marked as an open reading frame, function uncertain. This CDR3 is 15 amino acids long. Deletions cut 3 bases from V and 2 bases from J, with 14 bases between. In nucleotides, the CDR3 is TGTGCCAGAAGCTCCGGACCCTGTGTACAAGAGACCCAGTACTTC. As protein: CARSSGPCVQETQYF.

The genes are TRBV19 and TRBJ1-1; no clear D gene. The CDR3 spans 14 residues. CDR1 and CDR2 from the germline V gene are LNHDA and SQIVND (reference sequence). Trimming stripped 3 bases from V and 1 base from J, with 9 bases between. CDR3 bases: TGTGCCAGTAGTATCGAGGGAGGGAACACTGAAGCTTTCTTT. The encoded protein is CASSIEGGNTEAFF. The full variable domain, completed using reference TRBV19 and TRBJ1-1, is DGGITQSPKYLFRKEGQNVTLSCEQNLNHDAMYWYRQDPGQGLRLIYYSQIVNDFQKGDIAEGYSVSREKKESFPLTVTSAQKNPTAFYLCASSIEGGNTEAFFGQGTRLTVV.

This clonotype was seen a few times. V gene TRBV7-2 combines with J gene TRBJ1-5; D call uncertain. This CDR3 has 15 amino acids. The germline CDR1 and CDR2 sequences are SGHTA and FQGNSA. The V gene lost 2 bases and the J gene lost 0 bases, with 8 bases spanning the gap. CDR3 sequence (DNA): TGTGCCAGCAGCTTATACAGAAATAGCAATCAGCCCCAGCATTTT. Residues: CASSLYRNSNQPQHF.

The V gene is TRBV5-1, the J gene TRBJ2-1; 13 bases align to TRBD2. The CDR3 is 19 residues long. CDR1 and CDR2 from the germline V gene are SGHRS and YFSETQ. Trimming cost V 4 bases and J 2 bases; bases outside gene matches: 12. The CDR3 coding sequence is TGCGCCAGCAGCCCGGAAGGACTAGCGGGGGTGAGGACCTACAATGAGCAGTTCTTC. Its translation is CASSPEGLAGVRTYNEQFF.

This clonotype was found a few times. The chain combines TRBV28 with TRBJ1-3; D unresolved. The ends were cut back, 3 bases at V and 0 bases at J, with 9 bases in the middle. In germline, CDR1 is MDHEN, CDR2 SYDVKM. The CDR3 contains 15 residues. The CDR3 DNA sequence: TGTGCCAGCAGTTTGGGTAGGAGCTCTGGAAACACCATATATTTT. It specifies CASSLGRSSGNTIYF.

This clonotype was detected a few times. V gene TRBV28 combines with J gene TRBJ2-3; a possible D gene is TRBD1 (5 bases). V lost 0 bases, J lost 2 bases, and 9 bases lay in between. The CDR3 consists of 15 residues. Germline V gene lookup returns CDR1 MDHEN and CDR2 SYDVKM. This chain's CDR3 is CASSLWQGNTDTQYF. The CDR3 DNA is TGTGCCAGCAGTTTATGGCAGGGAAACACAGATACGCAGTATTTT.

This chain joins TRBV23-1 and TRBJ2-3; the D is unclear. TRBV23-1 is recorded as an ORF, its role being uncertain. V dropped 0 bases and J dropped 2 bases, with 15 bases sitting between them. The CDR3 loop spans 17 amino acids. Written as DNA, the CDR3 is TGCGCCAGCAGTCAATCTAGAGATGCGGAGTTCACAGATACGCAGTATTTT. The encoded protein is CASSQSRDAEFTDTQYF.

The rearrangement joins TRBV20-1 to TRBJ1-6, with a weak D call TRBD1 (6 bases). This CDR3 is built from 15 residues. V was pared by 3 bases and J by 8 bases, with 17 bases between. Per germline, CDR1 DFQATT and CDR2 SNEGSKA (reference sequence). The CDR3: CSARLRQAGYSPLHF. CDR3 nucleotides: TGCAGTGCTAGGTTGAGACAGGCCGGGTATTCACCCCTCCACTTT.

This clonotype was seen ten or more times. The gene calls are TRBV12-3 or TRBV12-4 and TRBJ2-1; D unclear. This CDR3 contains 13 residues. Trimming left V 8 bases short and J 4 bases short, with 12 bases between. The CDR3 loop reads CASELVSYNEQFF. CDR3 in DNA: TGTGCCAGCGAGCTAGTAAGTTACAATGAGCAGTTCTTC.

By sample share, this clonotype is medium-sized (0.01 to 0.1%). The chain recombines TRBV6-4 with TRBJ2-2; 7 bases fit TRBD1. V dropped 2 bases and J dropped 0; count of bases not matched to a gene: 3. The CDR3 covers 16 residues. From germline, CDR1 is MRHNA and CDR2 SNTAGT. CDR3 sequence: CASSDNRGSNTGELFF. The CDR3 DNA reads TGTGCCAGCAGTGACAACAGGGGATCGAACACCGGGGAGCTGTTTTTT.

This clonotype was picked up a small number of times. J is TRBJ1-1 and V is TRBV4-3; D gene uncertain. CDR1 is LGHNA, CDR2 YSLEER, per germline. Trimming removed 0 bases from V and 11 bases from J, with 13 bases in between. The length of the CDR3 is 13 residues. The CDR3 DNA is TGCGCCAGCAGCCAAGAAAGATTTTACTCGGCTTTCTTT. It encodes CASSQERFYSAFF.

This clonotype was picked up many times. CDR3 sequence reads: CSASLGSGGSNEQFF. In DNA form, the CDR3 reads TGCAGTGCTAGTTTAGGGAGCGGGGGGTCCAATGAGCAGTTCTTC. J is TRBJ2-1 and V is TRBV20-1; 9 nucleotides line up with TRBD2. CDR1 and CDR2 from the germline V gene are DFQATT and SNEGSKA (reference sequence). CDR3 length: 15 residues. The V segment lost 3 bases and the J segment 6 bases; nucleotides outside the gene matches: 9.

The CDR3 nucleotides are TGTGCCAGCAGCCAAGATCACGGGGACACTGAAGCTTTCTTT. Translating gives CASSQDHGDTEAFF. The rearrangement uses TRBV14 and TRBJ1-1; D unclear. This CDR3 contains 14 residues. Germline V gene lookup returns CDR1 SGHDN and CDR2 FVKESK. V was clipped by 0 bases and J by 3 bases, with 8 bases between them.

This clonotype has a count of ten or more. This sequence joins TRBV13 and TRBJ2-7, with TRBD2 matching 8 bases. CDR3 length equals 16 residues. Germline values: CDR1 PRHDT, CDR2 FYEKMQ (reference sequence). V lost 6 bases, J lost 4 bases, and 14 bases stayed unmatched. Here the CDR3 reads CASSYSGVSTRYEQYF. The CDR3 DNA follows: TGTGCCAGCAGTTATAGCGGGGTCTCCACCCGTTACGAGCAGTACTTC.

The chain couples TRBV19 to TRBJ2-6; the D call may be TRBD1 or TRBD2 (6 bases each). Germline CDR1 LNHDA, CDR2 SQIVND (reference sequence). This CDR3 contains 18 residues. Trimming took 5 bases from V and 1 from J, leaving 18 bases between them. In DNA form, the CDR3 reads TGTGCCAGTAGTCCCCAGGGGAGGCTTAGTTCTGGGGCCAACGTCCTGACTTTC. Encoded protein: CASSPQGRLSSGANVLTF.

This clonotype ranks as medium-sized. The rearrangement links TRBV19 to TRBJ1-2; 7 nucleotides line up with TRBD1. The germline V gene encodes CDR1 LNHDA and CDR2 SQIVND (reference sequence). After removal of 4 bases from V and 2 bases from J, the junction contained 4 bases not matched to a gene. This CDR3 is built from 14 residues. CDR3 bases: TGTGCCAGTAGTACAGCACAGGGGAACTATGGCTACACCTTC. Encoded protein: CASSTAQGNYGYTF.

The chain combines TRBV20-1 with TRBJ2-7; D ambiguous. This CDR3 has 11 amino acids. Trimming removed 3 bases at V and 3 bases at J, with 6 bases between. CDR1 DFQATT and CDR2 SNEGSKA come from the germline V gene (reference sequence). The CDR3 nucleotides are TGCAGTGCTAGGGACGGCTACGAGCAGTACTTC. Encoded protein: CSARDGYEQYF.

This clonotype has ten or more counts. J is TRBJ2-3 and V is TRBV5-4, with D perhaps matching TRBD2 (6 bases). This CDR3 has 14 amino acids. Germline assignment: CDR1 SGHNT and CDR2 YYREEE (reference sequence). V gave up 5 bases and J gave up 6 bases, with 16 bases separating them. The CDR3 spells CASRKAVGGDTQYF. Here the CDR3 DNA reads TGTGCCAGCAGAAAAGCCGTAGGAGGGGATACGCAGTATTTT.